One and the same sample provided the 20 T cell receptor beta chains below, sequenced in a study of molecular identifiers for immune sequencing clone quantification. TCRdb passed the PCR reads through MiXCR, listing each CDR3 protein once. The repertoire consists of over 600,000 distinct CDR3 sequences, with 20% occurring once and the leading ten covering roughly 0.9%. Sequenced input: naive CD8+ T cells from blood, with Jurkat cell RNA spiked in. This sample's subset: FACS-sorted CD8+CD4-CCR7+CD45RA+ naive T cells. The receptors stem from a human donor in good health. Some libraries in this study had Jurkat cell RNA spiked in.

This clonotype was seen ten or more times. This sequence joins TRBV20-1 and TRBJ2-7, with 9 nucleotides matching TRBD1. The CDR3 sequence is 14 residues long. The germline CDR1 and CDR2 sequences are DFQATT and SNEGSKA (reference sequence). With V trimmed by 3 bases and J by 2 bases, 5 bases remained unmatched. CDR3 sequence reads: CSASTGGRTYEQYF. DNA of the CDR3: TGCAGTGCTAGCACAGGGGGCAGGACCTACGAGCAGTACTTC.

This clonotype was seen more than once but under ten times. The CDR3 coding sequence is TGTGCCAGCAGTGAATTATCCGGGGAGCTGTTTTTT. Residues: CASSELSGELFF. This chain uses TRBV2 with TRBJ2-2; no firm D call. In germline, CDR1 is SNHLY, CDR2 FYNNEI. The V end was cut by 2 bases, the J end by 6 bases, with 4 bases between. The CDR3 has 12 amino acids.

This clonotype was seen ten or more times. The V call is TRBV9, the J call TRBJ2-3, with TRBD2 identical over 12 bases. Germline assignment: CDR1 SGDLS and CDR2 YYNGEE. Unmatched junction bases numbered 10, after V lost 4 bases and J lost 7 bases. This CDR3 has 16 amino acids. In nucleotides, the CDR3 is TGTGCCAGCAGCTCTAATCTAGCGGGGGGGCCAAATACGCAGTATTTT. Its protein product is CASSSNLAGGPNTQYF.

This clonotype showed up many times. This chain connects TRBV4-2 to TRBJ2-3, with 11 bases aligning to TRBD2. Trimming took 3 bases from V and 2 from J; bases not matched to a gene: 7. Germline values: CDR1 LGHNA, CDR2 YNFKEQ. There are 17 residues in the CDR3. This CDR3 is CASSHPGLAGPTDTQYF. CDR3 DNA: TGTGCCAGCAGCCACCCCGGACTAGCGGGCCCCACAGATACGCAGTATTTT.

About this clonotype: A much larger clone differs by one base, so this may be a read error. The final CDR3 position lacks the conserved phenylalanine or tryptophan, pointing to a likely read error. J is TRBJ2-7 and V is TRBV11-2; weak D call: TRBD2 (6 bases). CDR1 and CDR2 (germline): SGHAT, FQNNGV. Trimming pared 5 bases from V and 2 bases from J, leaving 13 bases between. The CDR3 spans 14 residues. CDR3 loop: CASSMRLETYEQYL. The CDR3 DNA is TGTGCCAGCAGCATGCGACTAGAGACCTACGAGCAGTACCTC.

There are many counts of this clonotype. One end of the junction fails to match germline, which may point to a read error. This chain uses TRBV7-3 with TRBJ2-7, with no clear D. In germline, CDR1 is SGHTA, CDR2 FQGTGA. This CDR3 has 13 amino acids. The CDR3 spells CASSLTLGYEQYF. The CDR3 nucleotides are TGTGCCAGCAGCCTAACGCTAGGGTACGAGCAGTACTTC.

This clonotype was seen many times. The chain links TRBV20-1 to TRBJ1-1, with D unresolved. Trimming pared 0 bases from V and 0 bases from J, leaving 5 bases between. The CDR3 loop spans 13 amino acids. Germline V gives CDR1 DFQATT, CDR2 SNEGSKA (reference sequence). CDR3 residues: CSARDSMNTEAFF. CDR3 DNA: TGCAGTGCTAGAGATAGTATGAACACTGAAGCTTTCTTT.

This clonotype was counted at least ten times. CDR3 amino acids: CASPPGLAGGTDTQYF. CDR3 DNA: TGTGCCAGCCCCCCGGGACTAGCGGGGGGCACAGATACGCAGTATTTT. The rearrangement links TRBV12-3 or TRBV12-4 to TRBJ2-3; TRBD2 agrees at 14 bases. The CDR3 extends over 16 amino acids. The V segment lost 8 bases and the J segment 1 base; nucleotides outside the gene matches: 5.

In this sample, this clonotype turned up many times. The gene calls are TRBV6-5 and TRBJ2-3; 11 bases match TRBD2. This CDR3 is 16 amino acids long. CDR1 MNHEY and CDR2 SVGAGI come from the germline V gene. The V segment lost 5 bases and the J segment 3 bases; nucleotides outside the gene matches: 7. CDR3 region: CASSATSGGLTDTQYF. In DNA form, the CDR3 reads TGTGCCAGCAGTGCAACTAGCGGGGGTCTGACAGATACGCAGTATTTT.

For this clonotype: This could be a read error, since a much larger clone is one nucleotide away. V is TRBV6-5 and J is TRBJ2-6, with no clear D. This CDR3 is built from 15 residues. Germline lookup yields CDR1 MNHEY and CDR2 SVGAGI. Trimming took off 0 bases at V and 4 bases at J, with 7 bases between the two ends. CDR3 coding DNA: TGTGCCAGCAGTTACTCCGTCTTCGGGGCCAACGTCCTGACTTTC. Encoded protein: CASSYSVFGANVLTF.

The chain joins TRBV19 to TRBJ1-5; D is undetermined. V was pared by 3 bases and J by 1 base, with 13 bases between. Germline assignment: CDR1 LNHDA and CDR2 SQIVND (reference sequence). This CDR3 region has 16 residues. The CDR3 nucleotides read TGTGCCAGTAGTATCGAAGGGTATAACAGCAATCAGCCCCAGCATTTT. This gives the protein CASSIEGYNSNQPQHF.

As for this clonotype: This may arise from a read error, as a much more abundant clone is one base away. V usage is TRBV9 and J usage is TRBJ2-2; 8 bases are a match to TRBD2. CDR3 length: 16 amino acids. Germline values: CDR1 SGDLS, CDR2 YYNGEE. V shed 4 bases, J shed 3 bases, and the junction held 8 bases outside the gene matches. The CDR3 DNA reads TGTGCCAGCAGCACCCCAACTAGCGGATACACCGGGGAGCTGTTTTTT. It yields the protein CASSTPTSGYTGELFF.

The chain couples TRBV13 to TRBJ2-5; the D call may be TRBD1 or TRBD2 (5 bases each). V was clipped by 4 bases and J by 9 bases, with 24 bases between them. Germline V gene sequence: CDR1 PRHDT, CDR2 FYEKMQ (reference sequence). CDR3 size: 16 residues. The CDR3 is CASSSPSQGTQEAQYF. CDR3 DNA: TGTGCCAGCAGCTCCCCAAGCCAGGGTACCCAGGAGGCCCAGTACTTC. Based on the CDR3 plus reference TRBV13 and TRBJ2-5, the full variable domain is AAGVIQSPRHLIKEKRETATLKCYPIPRHDTVYWYQQGPGQDPQFLISFYEKMQSDKGSIPDRFSAQQFSDYHSELNMSSLELGDSALYFCASSSPSQGTQEAQYFGPGTRLLVL.

This clonotype was counted many times. The chain recombines TRBV12-3 or TRBV12-4 with TRBJ2-5, with TRBD1 identical over 9 bases. Trimming at V came to 5 bases and at J to 4 bases, leaving 8 bases not matched to a gene. This CDR3 contains 15 residues. The CDR3 reads CASSPGTGIPETQYF. In nucleotides, the CDR3 is TGTGCCAGCAGTCCCGGGACAGGGATTCCAGAGACCCAGTACTTC.

This clonotype was detected ten times or more. The chain joins TRBV4-1 to TRBJ1-1; D unclear. V was trimmed by 3 bases and J by 4 bases, leaving 9 bases between them. There are 13 residues in the CDR3. Germline CDR1 and CDR2: MGHRA and YSYEKL. In DNA form, the CDR3 reads TGCGCCAGCAGCCATCTTCGAGGCACTGAAGCTTTCTTT. Translating gives CASSHLRGTEAFF.

Only a few counts were recorded for this clonotype. The chain carries TRBV19 and TRBJ2-2; D is undetermined. V was cut by 7 bases and J by 4 bases, with 7 bases left in between. Germline CDR1 reads LNHDA; CDR2 reads SQIVND (reference sequence). This CDR3 is built from 12 residues. The DNA of the CDR3 is TGTGCCAGTAATTCCGGCACCGGGGAGCTGTTTTTT. Its protein is CASNSGTGELFF. Variable domain in full (rest from reference TRBV19 and TRBJ2-2): DGGITQSPKYLFRKEGQNVTLSCEQNLNHDAMYWYRQDPGQGLRLIYYSQIVNDFQKGDIAEGYSVSREKKESFPLTVTSAQKNPTAFYLCASNSGTGELFFGEGSRLTVL.

This clonotype was picked up a small number of times. This rearrangement joins TRBV12-3 or TRBV12-4 to TRBJ2-1; 8 bases line up with TRBD2. The junction had 7 bases not matched to a gene; V was cut back by 6 bases and J by 6 bases. This CDR3 contains 14 residues. In DNA, the CDR3 is TGTGCCAGCAGCTTGGGCGGGAGGATCAATGAGCAGTTCTTC. Translation gives CASSLGGRINEQFF.

The chain couples TRBV18 to TRBJ2-2; 15 bases fit TRBD2. The CDR3 runs 17 residues. The V gene end was trimmed by 3 bases and the J gene end by 3 bases; junction bases not matched to a gene: 2. Germline CDR1 KGHSH, CDR2 LQKENI. The CDR3 is CASSPGLAGGHTGELFF. CDR3 bases: TGTGCCAGCTCACCGGGACTAGCGGGAGGACACACCGGGGAGCTGTTTTTT.

This chain connects TRBV7-9 to TRBJ2-5; 7 bases match TRBD2. Losses at the gene ends were 5 bases for V and 5 bases for J; bases not matched to a gene: 14. The CDR3 contains 16 residues. Germline assignment: CDR1 SEHNR and CDR2 FQNEAQ (reference sequence). The CDR3: CASSVIVGGPGETQYF. The CDR3 DNA sequence: TGTGCCAGCAGCGTAATAGTGGGAGGGCCCGGGGAGACCCAGTACTTC.

This clonotype was detected many times. The chain has TRBV5-5 and TRBJ1-1; D is perhaps TRBD1 (5 bases). V gave up 4 bases and J gave up 4 bases, with 23 bases separating them. The CDR3 is made up of 17 amino acids. Per the germline V gene, CDR1 is SGHKS and CDR2 is YYEKEE (reference sequence). The CDR3 loop reads CASSRDINRRAGTEAFF. The CDR3 DNA reads as TGTGCCAGCAGCCGCGACATCAACAGGAGGGCGGGCACTGAAGCTTTCTTT.